This passage covers 32 T cell receptor beta chains from one sample sequenced in a study of immune characteristics of hereditary and idiopathic chronic pancreatitis. The library relied on the immunoSEQ multiplex PCR assay. The immuneACCESS repertoire file appears here via TCRdb, limited to in-frame rearrangements. These files lack a portion of the clones; in checked studies, under half of the deficit traces to unresolved V genes, and the cause of the others is not known. The sample table shows 6,000 or so clones, and about 70% are seen once. Less than 9.5% of the sample is taken by the ten largest. Patients undergoing total pancreatectomy with islet autotransplantation (TPIAT) were the source of the chronic pancreatitis pancreas tissue. The specimen was pancreas tissue with hereditary chronic pancreatitis. The receptors were gathered from a human donor with chronic pancreatitis.

V and J are TRBV6-5 and TRBJ2-1, with 8 nucleotides matching TRBD2. Germline CDR1 and CDR2: MNHEY and SVGAGI. The CDR3 covers 13 residues. With 6 bases clipped from V and 13 bases from J, the junction kept 11 bases outside the gene matches. The CDR3 is CASSPGGGGRQFF. Written as DNA, the CDR3 is TGTGCCAGCAGCCCGGGGGGGGGCGGCCGTCAGTTCTTC.

The gene calls are TRBV3-1 (or the pseudogene TRBV3-2) and TRBJ1-4, with TRBD1 matching 7 bases. The CDR3 runs 17 residues. The ends lost 4 bases at V and 7 bases at J; junction bases unmatched: 15. Germline CDR1 is LGHDT and CDR2 is YNNKEL (reference sequence). Here the CDR3 DNA reads TGTGCCAGCAGCCGAAACCACGGACAGGAGGGGAGTGAAAAACTGTTTTTT. Protein sequence: CASSRNHGQEGSEKLFF.

This clone has more than one count but fewer than ten. The chain recombines TRBV5-8 with TRBJ2-7, with 7 bases aligning to TRBD1. J was trimmed by 0 bases and V by 1 base; bases with no gene match: 1. The germline V gene encodes CDR1 SGHTS and CDR2 YDEGEE. The CDR3 spans 14 residues. This CDR3 reads CASSLKGASYEQYF. As DNA, the CDR3 is TGTGCCAGCAGCTTGAAGGGGGCCTCCTACGAGCAGTACTTC.

The rearrangement uses TRBV27 and TRBJ1-6; D is uncertain. Per the germline V gene, CDR1 is MNHEY and CDR2 is SMNVEV (reference sequence). The germline V and J ends were trimmed by 4 bases and 7 bases, with 5 bases remaining between them. There are 12 residues in the CDR3. The CDR3 nucleotides are TGTGCCAGCAGTTACCCAAATTCACCCCTCCACTTT. Translation gives CASSYPNSPLHF.

The gene calls are TRBV5-4 and TRBJ2-1, with D possibly matching TRBD2 (7 bases). The CDR3 consists of 16 residues. The V gene's germline CDR1 is SGHNT and CDR2 YYREEE (reference sequence). Trimming cost V 6 bases and J 0 bases, with 16 bases left between them. The CDR3 DNA sequence: TGTGCCAGCACCAATGGGGGGGCCGGCTCCTACAATGAGCAGTTCTTC. It yields the protein CASTNGGAGSYNEQFF.

This clone was counted only a few times. The chain links TRBV7-2 to TRBJ1-2; 8 nucleotides match TRBD1. The CDR3 runs to 15 residues. Trimming removed 1 base from V and 6 bases from J; junction bases left unmatched: 7. The germline CDR1 and CDR2 sequences are SGHTA and FQGNSA. CDR3: CASSLERTGYNGYTF. The CDR3 DNA reads TGTGCCAGCAGCTTAGAAAGGACAGGGTATAATGGCTACACCTTC.

This rearrangement joins TRBV4-2 to TRBJ1-6, with D perhaps TRBD1 (6 bases). CDR3 length equals 15 residues. Germline CDR1 is LGHNA and CDR2 is YNFKEQ. V gave up 2 bases and J gave up 6 bases, with 11 bases separating them. The CDR3 sequence is CASSQSDRLNSPLHF. CDR3 coding DNA: TGTGCCAGCAGCCAATCGGACAGACTTAATTCACCCCTCCACTTT.

The chain links TRBV3-1 (or the pseudogene TRBV3-2) to TRBJ2-3, with D tentatively TRBD1 (6 bases). Germline CDR1 LGHDT, CDR2 YNNKEL (reference sequence). V was clipped by 4 bases and J by 2 bases, with 19 bases between them. The CDR3 sequence is 17 residues long. CDR3: CASSPPDWGQVTDTQYF. CDR3 in DNA: TGTGCCAGCAGCCCCCCTGATTGGGGGCAGGTCACAGATACGCAGTATTTT.

The chain joins TRBV6-2 or TRBV6-3 to TRBJ1-1; possible D gene TRBD1, 5 bases. Looked up from germline, CDR1 is MNHEY and CDR2 is SVGEGT. V lost 4 bases and J 4 bases, leaving 19 bases between the germline ends. CDR3 size: 16 residues. CDR3 protein: CASSLSGPWKSTEAFF. The DNA of the CDR3 is TGTGCCAGCAGTTTATCGGGACCGTGGAAAAGCACTGAAGCTTTCTTT.

The rearrangement joins TRBV5-8 to TRBJ2-5; the match to TRBD1 covers 10 bases. The CDR3 is 15 amino acids. Germline V gene lookup returns CDR1 SGHTS and CDR2 YDEGEE. The ends lost 3 bases at V and 5 bases at J; junction bases unmatched: 7. CDR3 nucleotides: TGTGCCAGCAGCTCCCGGACAGGGGGAATGGAGACCCAGTACTTC. Translated: CASSSRTGGMETQYF. Supplemented by reference TRBV5-8 and TRBJ2-5, the full variable domain reads EAGVTQSPTHLIKTRGQQATLRCSPISGHTSVYWYQQALGLGLQFLLWYDEGEERNRGNFPPRFSGRQFPNYSSELNVNALELEDSALYLCASSSRTGGMETQYFGPGTRLLVL.

The J gene is TRBJ1-5, the V gene TRBV19; 7 bases agree with TRBD1. The CDR3 is made up of 14 amino acids. Germline trimming cut 2 bases from V and 6 bases from J; bases unmatched to any gene: 4. Germline assignment: CDR1 LNHDA and CDR2 SQIVND (reference sequence). The CDR3 nucleotides read TGTGCCAGTAGTATATCACAGGGGCCTCAGCCCCAGCATTTT. It specifies CASSISQGPQPQHF. Based on the CDR3 plus reference TRBV19 and TRBJ1-5, the full variable domain is DGGITQSPKYLFRKEGQNVTLSCEQNLNHDAMYWYRQDPGQGLRLIYYSQIVNDFQKGDIAEGYSVSREKKESFPLTVTSAQKNPTAFYLCASSISQGPQPQHFGDGTRLSIL.

This clone was observed once. The chain employs TRBV5-8 and TRBJ2-5, with 9 nucleotides matching TRBD2. V lost 4 bases and J lost 4; bases outside the gene matches: 11. Germline V gene sequence: CDR1 SGHTS, CDR2 YDEGEE. The CDR3 has 16 residues. The CDR3 nucleotides read TGTGCCAGCAGCGGGGGGACCCTAGCGGGACGAGAGACCCAGTACTTC. Its protein product is CASSGGTLAGRETQYF.

The chain carries TRBV14 and TRBJ2-1, with TRBD1 identical over 7 bases. This CDR3 comprises 17 residues. CDR1 and CDR2 (germline): SGHDN, FVKESK. J was trimmed by 9 bases and V by 1 base; bases with no gene match: 15. The CDR3 DNA sequence: TGTGCCAGCAGCCAAGTTCTCTCGGCAGGGGGATATGGTGAGCAGTTCTTC. Amino acid sequence: CASSQVLSAGGYGEQFF. The full variable domain, rest sourced from reference TRBV14 and TRBJ2-1, is EAGVTQFPSHSVIEKGQTVTLRCDPISGHDNLYWYRRVMGKEIKFLLHFVKESKQDESGMPNNRFLAERTGGTYSTLKVQPAELEDSGVYFCASSQVLSAGGYGEQFFGPGTRLTVL.

In this sample, this clone turned up once. Different DNA sequences within this sample yield the same CDR3. V is TRBV12-3 or TRBV12-4 and J is TRBJ1-2; the match to TRBD1 covers 7 bases. The CDR3 totals 13 residues. V was clipped by 3 bases and J by 7 bases; unmatched bases: 5. This CDR3 is CASSLGQGGGYTF. As DNA, the CDR3 is TGTGCCAGCAGTTTGGGGCAGGGGGGTGGCTACACCTTC.

The chain couples TRBV5-6 to TRBJ1-1; 7 bases agree with TRBD1. From germline, CDR1 is SGHDT and CDR2 YYEEEE. The CDR3 loop spans 14 amino acids. J lost 1 base, V lost 2 bases, and 2 bases had no gene match. CDR3 residues: CASSFWDRNTEAFF. CDR3 in DNA: TGTGCCAGCAGCTTCTGGGACAGGAACACTGAAGCTTTCTTT. Complete variable domain (other parts from reference TRBV5-6 and TRBJ1-1): DAGVTQSPTHLIKTRGQQVTLRCSPKSGHDTVSWYQQALGQGPQFIFQYYEEEERQRGNFPDRFSGHQFPNYSSELNVNALLLGDSALYLCASSFWDRNTEAFFGQGTRLTVV.

This clone appeared a few times. V gene TRBV24-1 combines with J gene TRBJ1-2, with D maybe TRBD1 (6 bases). Germline lookup yields CDR1 KGHDR and CDR2 SFDVKD. V dropped 7 bases and J dropped 4 bases, with 9 bases sitting between them. The CDR3 loop spans 12 amino acids. The CDR3 protein is CATSQTGYGYTF. Here the CDR3 DNA reads TGTGCCACCAGCCAGACAGGCTATGGCTACACCTTC.

By share, this clone ranks as medium-sized. The genes are TRBV20-1 and TRBJ1-1; tentative D call: TRBD1 (6 bases). Trimming stripped 6 bases from V and 4 bases from J, with 9 bases between. The CDR3 runs to 11 residues. Germline V CDR1 and CDR2: DFQATT, SNEGSKA (reference sequence). The CDR3 nucleotides read TGCAGTGCGGCCAGGGGCACTGAAGCTTTCTTT. Its translation is CSAARGTEAFF.

The chain combines TRBV19 with TRBJ2-7, with 12 bases aligning to TRBD2. V shed 6 bases and J 9 bases; nucleotides not matched to a gene: 18. CDR1 is LNHDA, CDR2 SQIVND, per germline (reference sequence). CDR3 length: 17 residues. Here the CDR3 DNA reads TGTGCCAGTAGCACCACTAGCGGGGGGTCTCCTCCTTCAGTGCAGTACTTC. It encodes CASSTTSGGSPPSVQYF.

The chain employs TRBV24-1 and TRBJ2-7; 9 bases agree with TRBD1. The CDR3 covers 15 residues. The V and J ends lost 4 bases and 2 bases, in that order; junction bases with no gene match: 5. Germline loops: CDR1 KGHDR, CDR2 SFDVKD. The CDR3 sequence is CATSDPGTGTYEQYF. The CDR3 bases are TGTGCCACCAGTGACCCCGGGACAGGGACCTACGAGCAGTACTTC.

This clone was seen a few times. V and J are TRBV5-1 and TRBJ2-3; D might be TRBD2 (6 bases). The CDR3 contains 14 residues. Germline assignment: CDR1 SGHRS and CDR2 YFSETQ. Trimming stripped 7 bases from V and 0 bases from J, with 12 bases between. CDR3 bases: TGCGCCAGCCGTTCTAGCGTTAGCACAGATACGCAGTATTTT. This sequence encodes CASRSSVSTDTQYF.

This clone has only one observation. V usage is TRBV4-3 and J usage is TRBJ2-7; 7 bases align to TRBD1. Germline CDR1 is LGHNA and CDR2 is YSLEER. V shed 1 base, J shed 8 bases, and the junction held 8 bases outside the gene matches. CDR3 length equals 14 residues. CDR3 region: CASSQGARQGQQYF. The DNA for the CDR3 is TGCGCCAGCAGCCAAGGAGCTAGACAGGGCCAGCAGTACTTC.

The chain joins TRBV6-6 to TRBJ1-2; TRBD1 agrees at 9 bases. The CDR3 spans 16 residues. Germline V gives CDR1 MNHNY, CDR2 SVGAGI (reference sequence). The trim removed 4 bases at V and 6 bases at J, leaving 12 bases unmatched. The CDR3 is CASSWLDRGVTDGYTF. The DNA of the CDR3 is TGTGCCAGCAGTTGGCTGGACAGGGGCGTGACGGATGGCTACACCTTC.

This clone occurred a few times. V gene TRBV6-5 combines with J gene TRBJ2-1, with 10 positions matching TRBD2. Germline trimming cut 8 bases from V and 8 bases from J; bases unmatched to any gene: 9. This CDR3 is 14 amino acids long. The V gene's germline CDR1 is MNHEY and CDR2 SVGAGI. CDR3: CASGRERGGHEQFF. The DNA for the CDR3 is TGTGCCAGCGGGCGGGAGCGGGGGGGGCATGAGCAGTTCTTC.

This clone was recorded a few times. The chain has TRBV2 and TRBJ1-5; D gene ambiguous. Germline V lookup: CDR1 SNHLY, CDR2 FYNNEI. The CDR3 is made up of 15 amino acids. V lost 2 bases and J 0 bases, leaving 8 bases between the germline ends. This chain's CDR3 is CASSEWSDSNQPQHF. CDR3 DNA sequence: TGTGCCAGCAGTGAATGGTCTGATAGCAATCAGCCCCAGCATTTT.

Comments on this clone: The sample holds other DNA sequences that translate to the same CDR3. The rearrangement joins TRBV5-1 to TRBJ2-3; TRBD2 might be the D (5 bases). The V and J ends lost 0 bases and 3 bases respectively, with 5 bases between them. This CDR3 contains 13 residues. Germline-derived CDR1 and CDR2 are SGHRS and YFSETQ. The CDR3 DNA follows: TGCGCCAGCAGCTTGGGCGGGACAGATACGCAGTATTTT. It translates to CASSLGGTDTQYF.

The chain links TRBV3-1 (or the pseudogene TRBV3-2) to TRBJ2-1, with no clear D. The CDR3 spans 12 residues. Deletions cut 5 bases from V and 7 bases from J, with 9 bases between. From germline, CDR1 is LGHDT and CDR2 YNNKEL (reference sequence). The CDR3 bases are TGTGCCAGCAGCAGCAGGTTTAATGAGCAGTTCTTC. Its translation: CASSSRFNEQFF.

This sequence joins TRBV5-4 and TRBJ2-4; no clear D gene. Between the trimmed V and J ends, which lost 0 bases and 1 base, there was a span of 8 bases. The CDR3 loop spans 15 amino acids. Looked up from germline, CDR1 is SGHNT and CDR2 is YYREEE (reference sequence). CDR3 DNA: TGTGCCAGCAGCTTGGGGGGTATGGCCAAAAACATTCAGTACTTC. Translated, it gives CASSLGGMAKNIQYF.

This clone has just a few counts. This sequence joins TRBV6-4 and TRBJ2-3, with 9 bases fitting TRBD2. Germline CDR1 and CDR2: MRHNA and SNTAGT. After removal of 0 bases from V and 4 bases from J, the junction contained 2 bases not matched to a gene. The CDR3 is 15 residues long. The CDR3 region has the DNA TGTGCCAGCAGTGACTCCGGCGGGGGGGCAGATACGCAGTATTTT. It encodes CASSDSGGGADTQYF.

The genes are TRBV21-1 and TRBJ2-7; the D call TRBD1 from the table was never checked on the DNA. TRBV21-1 is a known pseudogene. The CDR3 is made up of 16 amino acids. CDR3: CASSKEGQVSSYEQYV. The CDR3, as DNA: TGTGCCAGCAGCAAAGAGGGACAGGTCAGCTCCTACGAGCAGTACGTC.

The chain carries TRBV9 and TRBJ2-1; 11 bases are a match to TRBD2. The CDR3 is 16 residues long. With V trimmed by 5 bases and J by 4 bases, 8 bases remained unmatched. Looked up from germline, CDR1 is SGDLS and CDR2 is YYNGEE. The CDR3 DNA reads TGTGCCAGCAGTGATCGCTTAGCGGGGGGGTACAATGAGCAGTTCTTC. Amino acid sequence: CASSDRLAGGYNEQFF.

This clone is large. Other DNA sequences within the sample encode an identical CDR3. The chain is built from TRBV24-1 and TRBJ2-3, with 9 positions matching TRBD1. Trimming took 9 bases from V and 4 from J; bases not matched to a gene: 10. Germline-derived CDR1 and CDR2 are KGHDR and SFDVKD. CDR3 length: 15 residues. CDR3 in amino acids: CATQGHRGLADTQYF. Written as DNA, the CDR3 is TGTGCCACCCAGGGGCACAGGGGGCTTGCAGATACGCAGTATTTT.

This chain connects TRBV3-1 (or the pseudogene TRBV3-2) to TRBJ2-3; 10 bases are shared with TRBD1. This CDR3 has 17 residues. Trimming cost V 4 bases and J 1 base; bases outside gene matches: 8. From germline, CDR1 is LGHDT and CDR2 YNNKEL (reference sequence). The CDR3: CASSPRTGGFGTDTQYF. CDR3 sequence (DNA): TGTGCCAGCAGCCCTCGGACAGGGGGGTTCGGCACAGATACGCAGTATTTT.